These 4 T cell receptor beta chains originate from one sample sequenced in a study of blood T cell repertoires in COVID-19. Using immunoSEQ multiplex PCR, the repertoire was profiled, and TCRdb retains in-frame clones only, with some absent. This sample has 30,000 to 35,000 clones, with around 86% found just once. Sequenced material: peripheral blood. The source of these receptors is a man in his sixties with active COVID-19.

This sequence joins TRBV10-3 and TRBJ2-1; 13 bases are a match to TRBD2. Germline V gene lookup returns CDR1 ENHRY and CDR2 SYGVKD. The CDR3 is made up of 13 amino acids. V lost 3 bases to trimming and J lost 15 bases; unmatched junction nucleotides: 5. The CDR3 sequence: CAISETSGGVRFF. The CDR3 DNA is TGTGCCATCAGTGAAACTAGCGGGGGGGTGCGGTTCTTC.

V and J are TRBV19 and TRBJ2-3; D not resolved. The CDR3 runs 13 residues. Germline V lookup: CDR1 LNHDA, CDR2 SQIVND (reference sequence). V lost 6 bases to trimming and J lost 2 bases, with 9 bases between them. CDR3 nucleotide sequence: TGTGCCAGTAGGAACAGAGACACAGATACGCAGTATTTT. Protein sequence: CASRNRDTDTQYF.

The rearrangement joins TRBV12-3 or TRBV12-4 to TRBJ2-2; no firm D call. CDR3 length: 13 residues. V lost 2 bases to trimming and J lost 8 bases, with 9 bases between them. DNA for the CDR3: TGTGCCAGCAGTTTAAGCGTCTCAGGGGAGCTGTTTTTT. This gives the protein CASSLSVSGELFF.

CDR3: CASSVRLSSYNEQFF. CDR3 sequence (DNA): TGTGCCAGCAGCGTAAGACTCTCATCCTACAATGAGCAGTTCTTC. The rearrangement uses TRBV9 and TRBJ2-1; D ambiguous. Trimming took 1 base from V and 1 from J, leaving 9 bases between them. The germline V gene has CDR1 SGDLS and CDR2 YYNGEE. The length of the CDR3 is 15 residues. Complete variable domain (other parts from reference TRBV9 and TRBJ2-1): DSGVTQTPKHLITATGQRVTLRCSPRSGDLSVYWYQQSLDQGLQFLIQYYNGEERAKGNILERFSAQQFPDLHSELNLSSLELGDSALYFCASSVRLSSYNEQFFGPGTRLTVL.